Listed below are T cell receptor beta chains from one sample, sequenced in a study of OX40 agonist ivuxolimab in advanced cancers. Generated by immunoSEQ multiplex PCR, the TCRdb table keeps only in-frame clones and is missing some. The data hold over 50,000 clones, with around nine tenths observed a single time. The sample in question was CD4+ or CD8+ T cells sorted from blood, obtained in a trial of the OX40 agonist ivuxolimab. The source of these receptors is an adult with an advanced solid tumor such as melanoma, head and neck, liver or kidney cancer. The CDR3 runs from the conserved cysteine through the conserved F or W. D genes are given only for firm matches. The size field is filled for only some rows; it gives once, few, many or a size class.

TRBD1	NA	TRBV5-1	TRBJ1-1	CASSYGQGENTEAFF	TGCGCCAGCAGCTACGGACAGGGAGAAAACACTGAAGCTTTCTTT
TRBD1	NA	TRBV7-9	TRBJ2-7	CATPGTAYEQYF	TGTGCCACGCCCGGGACAGCTTACGAGCAGTACTTC
NA	NA	TRBV27	TRBJ2-1	CASSTDYNEQFF	TGTGCCAGCAGTACCGATTACAATGAGCAGTTCTTC
NA	NA	TRBV7-3	TRBJ2-3	CASSLRGAADTQYF	TGTGCCAGCAGCTTACGGGGGGCTGCCGATACGCAGTATTTT
NA	NA	TRBV4-2	TRBJ2-5	CASSQDRGGIYSQETQYF	TGTGCCAGCAGCCAAGATAGGGGCGGGATATACTCCCAAGAGACCCAGTACTTC
NA	NA	TRBV13	TRBJ2-7	CASSLGRGEQYF	TGTGCCAGCAGCTTAGGTCGGGGCGAGCAGTACTTC
NA	NA	TRBV5-1	TRBJ1-1	CASSPGHYNTEAFF	TGCGCCAGCAGCCCCGGACATTATAACACTGAAGCTTTCTTT
NA	NA	TRBV4-1	TRBJ1-1	CASSQDNGGTEAFF	TGCGCCAGCAGCCAAGATAATGGGGGCACTGAAGCTTTCTTT
NA	NA	TRBV7-8	TRBJ2-2	CASSLVGSSGELFF	TGTGCCAGCAGCTTAGTTGGTAGCTCCGGGGAGCTGTTTTTT
TRBD1	NA	TRBV11-2	TRBJ1-2	CASSFRDSLYYGYTF	TGTGCCAGCAGCTTTAGGGACAGTCTCTACTATGGCTACACCTTC
NA	NA	TRBV4-1	TRBJ2-1	CASSHPGTRYNEQFF	TGCGCCAGCAGCCACCCCGGGACTCGGTACAATGAGCAGTTCTTC
TRBD1	NA	TRBV2	TRBJ1-4	CASWAGQGKEKLFF	TGTGCCAGTTGGGCGGGACAGGGTAAAGAAAAACTGTTTTTT
NA	NA	TRBV19	TRBJ2-1	CASSIVMGGEQFF	TGTGCCAGTAGTATAGTGATGGGCGGTGAGCAGTTCTTC
TRBD2	NA	TRBV28	TRBJ2-7	CASTWGGNSYEQYF	TGTGCCAGCACCTGGGGGGGGAACTCCTACGAGCAGTACTTC
NA	NA	TRBV6-5	TRBJ2-7	CASSAILGGSYEQYF	TGTGCCAGCAGTGCAATCCTAGGAGGGTCCTACGAGCAGTACTTC
NA	NA	TRBV11-3	TRBJ2-3	CASSLGLGDTQYF	TGTGCCAGCAGCTTGGGACTTGGAGATACGCAGTATTTT
NA	NA	TRBV23-1	TRBJ2-7	CASSHKPGHHEQYF	TGCGCCAGCAGTCATAAGCCGGGACACCACGAGCAGTACTTC
NA	once	TRBV27	TRBJ2-5	CASSLAEQETQYF	TGTGCCAGCAGTTTAGCCGAACAAGAGACCCAGTACTTC
NA	NA	TRBV28	TRBJ1-4	CASRVLGESDEKLFF	TGTGCCAGCAGGGTTTTGGGGGAAAGTGATGAAAAACTGTTTTTT
NA	NA	TRBV13	TRBJ2-6	CASSLQGTGANVLTF	TGTGCCAGCAGCTTACAGGGGACTGGGGCCAACGTCCTGACTTTC
NA	NA	TRBV19	TRBJ1-2	CASSFRTETSYGYTF	TGTGCCAGTAGTTTCCGGACAGAAACCAGCTATGGCTACACCTTC
NA	NA	TRBV6-5	TRBJ1-1	CASSHIMNTEAFF	TGTGCCAGCAGCCATATCATGAACACTGAAGCTTTCTTT
NA	NA	TRBV5-8	TRBJ1-1	CASSLSWLRGGGTEAFF	TGTGCCAGCAGCTTATCCTGGCTTAGGGGAGGGGGCACTGAAGCTTTCTTT
TRBD1	NA	TRBV20-1	TRBJ2-5	CSAGTGGEQYF	TGCAGTGCCGGGACAGGAGGTGAGCAGTACTTC
NA	NA	TRBV15	TRBJ2-3	CATRNRQGLDTQYF	TGTGCCACCAGAAACCGGCAGGGGCTGGATACGCAGTATTTT
TRBD1	once	TRBV2	TRBJ2-7	CASSDLGTAYEQYF	TGTGCCAGCAGCGACCTCGGGACAGCTTACGAGCAGTACTTC
TRBD1	NA	TRBV7-9	TRBJ2-1	CASSSGQDEQFF	TGTGCCAGCAGCTCAGGACAGGACGAGCAGTTCTTC
NA	NA	TRBV27	TRBJ2-7	CASGENEQYF	TGTGCCAGCGGGGAAAACGAGCAGTACTTC
TRBD2	NA	TRBV11-2	TRBJ2-1	CASSGLAGVVNEQFF	TGTGCCAGCAGCGGTCTAGCGGGAGTGGTCAATGAGCAGTTCTTC
NA	once	TRBV4-3	TRBJ1-2	CASSQDPSTGTYGYTF	TGCGCCAGCAGCCAAGACCCCTCCACCGGGACTTATGGCTACACCTTC
NA	once	TRBV28	TRBJ1-4	CASRHDSFATNEKLFF	TGTGCCAGCAGACACGACAGCTTTGCAACTAATGAAAAACTGTTTTTT
TRBD1	NA	TRBV11-3	TRBJ1-1	CASSLATGKGNTEAFF	TGTGCCAGCAGCTTAGCGACAGGGAAGGGTAACACTGAAGCTTTCTTT
TRBD2	NA	TRBV7-9	TRBJ2-7	CASIPAGRDEQYF	TGTGCCAGCATTCCGGCGGGGAGGGACGAGCAGTACTTC
NA	NA	TRBV15	TRBJ2-1	CATGGLAGAYNEQFF	TGTGCCACCGGGGGGCTAGCAGGCGCCTACAATGAGCAGTTCTTC
TRBD2	NA	TRBV7-9	TRBJ2-1	CASSESGSSYNEQFF	TGTGCCAGCAGCGAAAGCGGGAGCTCCTACAATGAGCAGTTCTTC
NA	NA	TRBV4-3	TRBJ2-2	CASSAGNTGELFF	TGCGCCAGCAGCGCGGGGAACACCGGGGAGCTGTTTTTT
NA	NA	TRBV9	TRBJ2-6	CASSAQLSGANVLTF	TGTGCCAGCAGCGCTCAACTCTCTGGGGCCAACGTCCTGACTTTC
NA	NA	TRBV5-4	TRBJ2-5	CASSLGLDQETQYF	TGTGCCAGCAGCTTGGGACTTGACCAAGAGACCCAGTACTTC
TRBD1	NA	TRBV4-2	TRBJ1-1	CASSQRRGLDTEAFF	TGTGCCAGCAGCCAACGCAGGGGGTTGGACACTGAAGCTTTCTTT
NA	NA	TRBV4-3	TRBJ2-7	CASSQDRRGEDEQYF	TGCGCCAGCAGCCAAGACAGGAGGGGAGAGGACGAGCAGTACTTC
NA	NA	TRBV5-4	TRBJ2-7	CASSLSGGGLYEQYF	TGTGCCAGCAGCTTGTCGGGGGGCGGTCTGTACGAGCAGTACTTC
NA	NA	TRBV6-5	TRBJ2-7	CASSYSRRGAAYEQYF	TGTGCCAGCAGTTACTCGAGACGAGGGGCCGCCTACGAGCAGTACTTC
NA	NA	TRBV21-1	TRBJ1-3	CASSKCDIRSGNTIYF	TGTGCCAGCAGCAAGTGTGACATTCGCTCTGGAAACACCATATATTTT
NA	NA	TRBV6-1	TRBJ1-1	CASRGGGLGDTEAFF	TGTGCCAGCAGGGGAGGGGGTCTGGGGGACACTGAAGCTTTCTTT
TRBD1	NA	TRBV6-5	TRBJ1-1	CASSYTGTGGSEAFF	TGTGCCAGCAGTTATACCGGGACAGGGGGCTCTGAAGCTTTCTTT
TRBD2	once	TRBV19	TRBJ2-3	CASSSGLAGNTDTQYF	TGTGCCAGTAGTAGTGGACTAGCGGGAAATACAGATACGCAGTATTTT
TRBD2	NA	TRBV28	TRBJ2-5	CASRPIPGGEETQYF	TGTGCCAGCCGCCCTATCCCGGGGGGAGAGGAGACCCAGTACTTC
NA	NA	TRBV28	TRBJ2-5	CASSFIPTGQETQYF	TGTGCCAGCAGTTTTATCCCCACCGGTCAAGAGACCCAGTACTTC
NA	NA	TRBV15	TRBJ2-1	CATSRDPSLAESSYNEQFF	TGTGCCACCAGCAGAGATCCTTCTTTAGCGGAGAGCTCCTACAATGAGCAGTTCTTC
NA	once	TRBV28	TRBJ1-1	CASSLGVGLTEAFF	TGTGCCAGCAGTTTAGGGGTGGGGTTGACTGAAGCTTTCTTT
NA	NA	TRBV18	TRBJ2-1	CASSPGTNEQFF	TGTGCCAGCTCACCAGGGACAAATGAGCAGTTCTTC
NA	NA	TRBV7-8	TRBJ2-7	CASSLVGIYEQYF	TGTGCCAGCAGCTTAGTAGGGATCTACGAGCAGTACTTC
TRBD2	NA	TRBV7-6	TRBJ2-1	CASSLGLAGVNEQFF	TGTGCCAGCAGCCTGGGACTAGCGGGAGTCAATGAGCAGTTCTTC
TRBD2	NA	TRBV4-3	TRBJ2-7	CASSQGSGTEQYF	TGCGCCAGCAGCCAAGGAAGCGGGACCGAGCAGTACTTC
TRBD2	NA	TRBV5-6	TRBJ2-7	CASSYWTSGFYEQYF	TGTGCCAGCAGCTATTGGACTAGCGGTTTTTACGAGCAGTACTTC
NA	NA	TRBV5-1	TRBJ2-5	CASSWGLGDQETQYF	TGCGCCAGCAGCTGGGGGCTTGGAGATCAAGAGACCCAGTACTTC
NA	once	TRBV29-1	TRBJ2-1	CSVEDYLASNEQFF	TGCAGCGTTGAAGATTATCTAGCTAGCAATGAGCAGTTCTTC